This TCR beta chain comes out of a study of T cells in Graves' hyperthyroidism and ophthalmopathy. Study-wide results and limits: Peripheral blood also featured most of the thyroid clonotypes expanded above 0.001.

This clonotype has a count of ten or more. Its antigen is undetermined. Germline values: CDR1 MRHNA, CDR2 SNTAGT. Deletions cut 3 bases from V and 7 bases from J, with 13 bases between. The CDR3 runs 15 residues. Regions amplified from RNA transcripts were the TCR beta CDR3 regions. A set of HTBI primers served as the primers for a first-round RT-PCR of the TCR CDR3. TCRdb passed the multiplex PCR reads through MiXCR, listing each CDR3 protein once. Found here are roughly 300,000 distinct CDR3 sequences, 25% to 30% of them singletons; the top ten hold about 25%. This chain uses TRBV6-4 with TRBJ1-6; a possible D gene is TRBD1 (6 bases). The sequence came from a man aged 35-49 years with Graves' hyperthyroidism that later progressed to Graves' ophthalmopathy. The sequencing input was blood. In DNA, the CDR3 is TGTGCCAGCAGTGATGGCAGGGGCGCAAATTCACCCCTCCACTTT. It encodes CASSDGRGANSPLHF.